The clone carrying this T cell receptor beta chain was counted a single time. Its antigen is not known. Since a much larger clone is just one base distant, this may be a read error. Unsorted whole blood yielded blood RNA, and germline DNA was extracted as well. This specimen comes from a study of tumor-infiltrating lymphocytes in primary liver carcinoma. The wider study: Every patient in the cohort had a primary liver carcinoma. That carcinoma was treated by surgical resection. Study-level points and caveats: Tumor samples exhibited a significantly greater top-250-clone fraction than blood samples (p = 0.039).

The germline V gene encodes CDR1 SGHKS and CDR2 YYEKEE (reference sequence). Trimming took 2 bases from V and 7 from J, leaving 12 bases between them. The CDR3 sequence is 13 residues long. TCR beta cDNA was reverse-transcribed from about 0.45 ug of total RNA. The reaction used a constant-region primer and ProtoScript II reverse transcriptase. Slightly modified ARM-PCR, run as three nested multiplex PCR rounds, produced the TCR beta libraries. TRBV1-TRBV30 forward primers and a C-beta reverse primer were used in the first two PCR rounds, which each ran for 9 to 10 cycles. A single record per CDR3 protein comes from TCRdb applying MiXCR to the multiplex PCR reads. Of some 200,000 distinct CDR3 sequences in the sample, roughly two thirds were seen once.

The TCR originated in an older woman with primary liver carcinoma and hepatitis B virus infection. The V and J genes are TRBV5-5 and TRBJ1-1, with a tentative D call TRBD1 (5 bases). The sequenced material came from peripheral blood. In nucleotides, the CDR3 is TGTGCCAGCAGCTTCGGGGTGGACATTGAAGCTTTCTTT. This codes for CASSFGVDIEAFF.